Following are 29 T cell receptor beta chains from one sample sequenced in a study of long-term antiretroviral therapy in people with HIV. At survey level, the immunoSEQ assay was run in its v3.0 version. Method: immunoSEQ multiplex PCR; TCRdb's copy keeps in-frame clones and lacks some. The sample holds about 25,000 clones, roughly 80% seen once. The material was unsorted PBMCs, obtained 2.1 years after starting antiretroviral therapy. The source of these receptors is a man aged 25-45 years with HIV.

The chain couples TRBV28 to TRBJ2-5; 8 nucleotides match TRBD1. The CDR3 sequence is 13 residues long. V was pared by 5 bases and J by 7 bases, with 6 bases of the junction left unmatched. Looked up from germline, CDR1 is MDHEN and CDR2 is SYDVKM. The CDR3 DNA follows: TGTGCCAGCAGTCGACAGGGGTCAGGGACCCAGTACTTC. Translated, it gives CASSRQGSGTQYF.

The J gene is TRBJ1-4, the V gene TRBV28; D ambiguous. The CDR3 contains 15 residues. Between the trimmed V and J ends, which lost 1 base and 3 bases, there was a span of 9 bases. CDR1 is MDHEN, CDR2 SYDVKM, per germline. The CDR3 nucleotides are TGTGCCAGCAGTTTATCGGGGTTAGCTAATGAAAAACTGTTTTTT. Its protein is CASSLSGLANEKLFF.

The chain joins TRBV28 to TRBJ2-4; perhaps TRBD2 as D (5 bases). Germline CDR1 reads MDHEN; CDR2 reads SYDVKM. V was cut by 5 bases and J by 1 base, with 12 bases left in between. The CDR3 loop spans 15 amino acids. CDR3 loop: CASSTSGLAKNIQYF. CDR3 bases: TGTGCCAGCAGTACCTCGGGGTTGGCCAAAAACATTCAGTACTTC. Variable domain in full (rest from reference TRBV28 and TRBJ2-4): DVKVTQSSRYLVKRTGEKVFLECVQDMDHENMFWYRQDPGLGLRLIYFSYDVKMKEKGDIPEGYSVSREKKERFSLILESASTNQTSMYLCASSTSGLAKNIQYFGAGTRLSVL.

The rearrangement links TRBV28 to TRBJ1-4; no reliable D call. Trimming took 1 base from V and 4 from J, leaving 1 base between them. This CDR3 is 12 amino acids long. The V gene's germline CDR1 is MDHEN and CDR2 SYDVKM. The CDR3 sequence: CASSLYNEKLFF. CDR3 coding DNA: TGTGCCAGCAGTTTATATAATGAAAAACTGTTTTTT.

The chain links TRBV6-4 to TRBJ1-5, with D unclear. The CDR3 is made up of 13 amino acids. Germline values: CDR1 MRHNA, CDR2 SNTAGT. Trimming removed 9 bases at V and 0 bases at J, with 9 bases between. CDR3 loop: CARPSISNQPQHF. CDR3 coding DNA: TGTGCCAGGCCCTCGATTAGCAATCAGCCCCAGCATTTT.

There are a few counts of this clone. This chain's CDR3 is CASSFQRGDYNEQFF. CDR3 DNA sequence: TGCGCCAGCAGCTTCCAGCGGGGGGATTACAATGAGCAGTTCTTC. V and J are TRBV5-1 and TRBJ2-1, with TRBD2 matching 9 bases. V dropped 2 bases and J dropped 4; count of bases not matched to a gene: 4. Germline V gene sequence: CDR1 SGHRS, CDR2 YFSETQ. This CDR3 is built from 15 residues.

This clone is termed medium-sized. The rearrangement links TRBV5-4 to TRBJ1-6; D is unresolved. Trimming took 4 bases from V and 7 from J, leaving 9 bases between them. The germline CDR1 and CDR2 sequences are SGHNT and YYREEE (reference sequence). The CDR3 length is 13 residues. CDR3 sequence (DNA): TGTGCCAGCAGCCGGAGGGAAAATTCACCCCTCCACTTT. Protein product: CASSRRENSPLHF.

The chain links TRBV19 to TRBJ1-6; the D gene is possibly TRBD1 (5 bases). V shed 7 bases and J shed 4 bases, with 11 bases lying between them. Germline V CDR1 and CDR2: LNHDA, SQIVND (reference sequence). The CDR3 is 14 residues long. The CDR3 sequence is CASKAGAYNSPLHF. CDR3 nucleotide sequence: TGTGCCAGTAAAGCCGGGGCTTATAATTCACCCCTCCACTTT.

This clone was detected a few times. J is TRBJ2-1 and V is TRBV7-8; maybe TRBD2 (5 bases). The CDR3 has 13 amino acids. Trimming shortened V by 1 base and J by 7 bases, and 8 bases separated the two germline ends. Germline V gene lookup returns CDR1 SGHVS and CDR2 FQNEAQ. CDR3 DNA sequence: TGTGCCAGCAGCTTAGGGCAGCGGAATGAGCAGTTCTTC. Translation gives CASSLGQRNEQFF.

The rearrangement uses TRBV7-3 and TRBJ2-1; D is unresolved. V dropped 1 base and J dropped 9 bases, with 13 bases sitting between them. The CDR3 length is 14 residues. Germline lookup yields CDR1 SGHTA and CDR2 FQGTGA. CDR3 sequence reads: CASSLRGSNGEQFF. The CDR3 DNA reads TGTGCCAGCAGCTTAAGGGGTTCCAACGGTGAGCAGTTCTTC.

This clone came up a few times. V gene TRBV27 combines with J gene TRBJ1-4; no reliable D call. Per the germline V gene, CDR1 is MNHEY and CDR2 is SMNVEV (reference sequence). There are 15 residues in the CDR3. Trimming shortened V by 2 bases and J by 0 bases, and 7 bases separated the two germline ends. The DNA for the CDR3 is TGTGCCAGCAGTTTAACCCTTGCAACTAATGAAAAACTGTTTTTT. Residues: CASSLTLATNEKLFF. The full variable domain, completed using reference TRBV27 and TRBJ1-4, is EAQVTQNPRYLITVTGKKLTVTCSQNMNHEYMSWYRQDPGLGLRQIYYSMNVEVTDKGDVPEGYKVSRKEKRNFPLILESPSPNQTSLYFCASSLTLATNEKLFFGSGTQLSVL.

The CDR3 coding sequence is TGTGCCAGCAGCGTAGATGTACTGGGGTCGAACACCGGGGAGCTGTTTTTT. Translation: CASSVDVLGSNTGELFF. V is TRBV9 and J is TRBJ2-2; D remains unclear. The germline gives CDR1 SGDLS, CDR2 YYNGEE. Trimming shortened V by 0 bases and J by 0 bases, and 12 bases separated the two germline ends. The CDR3 spans 17 residues.

DNA of the CDR3: TGTGCCAGCAGCTTAGGGCCACGTACGAACACCGGGGAGCTGTTTTTT. It yields the protein CASSLGPRTNTGELFF. This chain joins TRBV7-3 and TRBJ2-2; D is ambiguous. Germline V gene lookup returns CDR1 SGHTA and CDR2 FQGTGA. This CDR3 region has 16 residues. V was cut by 2 bases and J by 0 bases, with 10 bases left in between.

V and J are TRBV27 and TRBJ2-7; 7 nucleotides align to TRBD1. The CDR3 has 15 residues. Germline CDR1 is MNHEY and CDR2 is SMNVEV (reference sequence). V was clipped by 5 bases and J by 4 bases; unmatched bases: 11. CDR3 coding DNA: TGTGCCAGCAGTCCTTCGACAGGGTTGGGTTACGAGCAGTACTTC. Residues: CASSPSTGLGYEQYF.

The chain uses TRBV6-6 and TRBJ2-3; D may match TRBD1 or TRBD2 (5 bases each). Trimming stripped 0 bases from V and 3 bases from J, with 7 bases between. Germline lookup yields CDR1 MNHNY and CDR2 SVGAGI (reference sequence). This CDR3 region has 14 residues. This chain's CDR3 is CASSYSEGTDTQYF. DNA of the CDR3: TGTGCCAGCAGTTACTCTGAGGGGACAGATACGCAGTATTTT.

The chain uses TRBV30 and TRBJ2-2; 7 positions match TRBD1. Germline CDR1 and CDR2: GTSNPN and SVGIG (reference sequence). Unmatched junction bases numbered 8, after V lost 3 bases and J lost 1 base. The CDR3 extends over 16 amino acids. This CDR3 reads CAWSLRGLRNTGELFF. The CDR3 DNA reads as TGTGCCTGGAGCCTAAGGGGGCTTAGGAACACCGGGGAGCTGTTTTTT.

V and J are TRBV5-5 and TRBJ2-7; perhaps TRBD1 as D (5 bases). Per the germline V gene, CDR1 is SGHKS and CDR2 is YYEKEE (reference sequence). The V end was cut by 4 bases, the J end by 7 bases, with 21 bases between. CDR3 size: 15 residues. CDR3 loop: CASSPDRSLAGEQYF. In nucleotides, the CDR3 is TGTGCCAGCAGCCCAGACAGATCCCTCGCAGGGGAGCAGTACTTC.

The genes are TRBV27 and TRBJ1-1; D is perhaps TRBD1 (6 bases). CDR1 and CDR2 from the germline V gene are MNHEY and SMNVEV (reference sequence). This CDR3 has 15 amino acids. The V gene lost 0 bases and the J gene lost 4 bases, with 12 bases spanning the gap. This chain's CDR3 is CASSLSGGMSTEAFF. The CDR3 DNA reads TGTGCCAGCAGTTTATCAGGGGGGATGTCCACTGAAGCTTTCTTT.

This chain joins TRBV9 and TRBJ1-1; 10 nucleotides match TRBD1. The germline gives CDR1 SGDLS, CDR2 YYNGEE. The CDR3 runs to 13 residues. V lost 4 bases, J lost 11 bases, and 8 bases stayed unmatched. CDR3 protein: CASSTGTGENAFF. CDR3 bases: TGTGCCAGCAGCACGGGGACAGGGGAGAATGCTTTCTTT.

This chain connects TRBV15 to TRBJ1-2; D may be TRBD1 (6 bases). V was cut by 0 bases and J by 8 bases, with 19 bases left in between. The CDR3 covers 16 residues. Looked up from germline, CDR1 is LNHNV and CDR2 is YYDKDF (reference sequence). In DNA form, the CDR3 reads TGTGCCACCAGCAGAGATTTGGGGCTAAGGGGGAAGGGCTACACCTTC. Encoded protein: CATSRDLGLRGKGYTF.

V and J are TRBV29-1 and TRBJ1-4; 7 nucleotides match TRBD1. The CDR3 contains 14 residues. V lost 6 bases, J lost 8 bases, and 12 bases stayed unmatched. Germline CDR1 reads SQVTM; CDR2 reads ANQGSEA. The CDR3 sequence is CSVVVTGDVEKLFF. For the CDR3, the DNA is TGCAGCGTCGTGGTCACAGGGGATGTGGAAAAACTGTTTTTT. The whole variable domain, remainder taken from reference TRBV29-1 and TRBJ1-4, is SAVISQKPSRDICQRGTSLTIQCQVDSQVTMMFWYRQQPGQSLTLIATANQGSEATYESGFVIDKFPISRPNLTFSTLTVSNMSPEDSSIYLCSVVVTGDVEKLFFGSGTQLSVL.

This clone was counted only a few times. The rearrangement joins TRBV29-1 to TRBJ2-1, with 16 bases aligning to TRBD2. The junction had 6 bases not matched to a gene; V was cut back by 3 bases and J by 1 base. Germline CDR1 reads SQVTM; CDR2 reads ANQGSEA. CDR3 length equals 18 residues. Written as DNA, the CDR3 is TGCAGCGTTGAGGGGACTAGCGGGAGGGCCGGGTCCTACAATGAGCAGTTCTTC. Its protein product is CSVEGTSGRAGSYNEQFF.

This clone was seen only a few times. The chain combines TRBV28 with TRBJ2-5, with a tentative D call TRBD2 (5 bases). Germline-derived CDR1 and CDR2 are MDHEN and SYDVKM. V was shortened by 6 bases and J by 7 bases, with 12 bases between the two germline ends. The CDR3 runs 12 residues. The CDR3 region has the DNA TGTGCCAGCAGCGGAGCGGAACCGACCCAGTACTTC. This codes for CASSGAEPTQYF.

This clone was detected only once. The chain couples TRBV9 to TRBJ1-2; 7 nucleotides line up with TRBD1. Trimming took 7 bases from V and 6 from J; bases not matched to a gene: 6. The germline gives CDR1 SGDLS, CDR2 YYNGEE. The CDR3 is made up of 12 amino acids. CDR3 residues: CASAGTENGYTF. DNA for the CDR3: TGTGCCAGCGCCGGGACAGAGAATGGCTACACCTTC.

The chain carries TRBV9 and TRBJ1-4; 10 bases are a match to TRBD1. There are 15 residues in the CDR3. Trimming cost V 2 bases and J 8 bases; bases outside gene matches: 6. Germline CDR1 reads SGDLS; CDR2 reads YYNGEE. The DNA of the CDR3 is TGTGCCAGCAGCGTTGACAGGGGGCTGAGGGAAAAACTGTTTTTT. Its protein is CASSVDRGLREKLFF.

The chain employs TRBV7-9 and TRBJ2-3; D unresolved. Per the germline V gene, CDR1 is SEHNR and CDR2 is FQNEAQ (reference sequence). V lost 6 bases and J 4 bases, leaving 17 bases between the germline ends. The CDR3 sequence is 15 residues long. The CDR3 loop is CASSSGQGLADTQYF. CDR3 DNA: TGTGCCAGCAGTTCGGGCCAAGGGTTGGCAGATACGCAGTATTTT. Based on the CDR3 plus reference TRBV7-9 and TRBJ2-3, the full variable domain is DTGVSQNPRHKITKRGQNVTFRCDPISEHNRLYWYRQTLGQGPEFLTYFQNEAQLEKSRLLSDRFSAERPKGSFSTLEIQRTEQGDSAMYLCASSSGQGLADTQYFGPGTRLTVL.

This sequence joins TRBV7-9 and TRBJ1-2, with D possibly TRBD1 on 6 matching bases. This CDR3 has 14 residues. Per the germline V gene, CDR1 is SEHNR and CDR2 is FQNEAQ (reference sequence). V lost 6 bases and J lost 4, with 15 bases in between. CDR3 region: CASSRTENLYGYTF. Here the CDR3 DNA reads TGTGCCAGCAGTCGGACAGAGAACCTCTATGGCTACACCTTC.

The J gene is TRBJ1-4, the V gene TRBV27; 9 bases are a match to TRBD1. V gave up 0 bases and J gave up 11 bases; unmatched junction bases: 7. Germline V gene data show CDR1 as MNHEY and CDR2 as SMNVEV (reference sequence). There are 15 residues in the CDR3. CDR3 sequence reads: CASSLSDRGRGKLFF. The CDR3 coding sequence is TGTGCCAGCAGTTTATCGGACAGGGGCCGTGGGAAACTGTTTTTT.

V is TRBV4-3 and J is TRBJ2-1, with TRBD2 matching 12 bases. CDR1 is LGHNA, CDR2 YSLEER, per germline. J lost 5 bases, V lost 5 bases, and 7 bases had no gene match. The CDR3 sequence is 16 residues long. CDR3 nucleotides: TGCGCCAGCAGCGAACGACTAGCGGGAGCGAACAATGAGCAGTTCTTC. Translated, it gives CASSERLAGANNEQFF.